The 12 T cell receptor beta chains in this list originate from one sample, sequenced in a study of cytomegalovirus exposure and HLA in healthy donors. 60 Vbeta and 13 Jbeta primers were used in PCR. Some clones are missing from TCRdb's copy, which holds only in-frame ones; the method was immunoSEQ multiplex PCR. This sample yields 150,000 to 200,000 clones, of which about 80% are seen a single time; around 2.4% belongs to the top ten. The sequenced sample consisted of PBMCs. The receptor set was obtained from a man aged 60 to 69 in good health and CMV-seronegative.

This chain connects TRBV6-1 to TRBJ2-1, with 7 bases that match TRBD2. Unmatched junction bases numbered 5, after V lost 4 bases and J lost 8 bases. The germline CDR1 and CDR2 sequences are MNHNS and SASEGT. The CDR3 contains 13 residues. The CDR3: CASSARGVHEQFF. The CDR3 DNA sequence: TGTGCCAGCAGTGCCCGGGGGGTCCATGAGCAGTTCTTC.

The V gene is TRBV27, the J gene TRBJ2-7; 9 positions agree with TRBD2. Germline V gene data show CDR1 as MNHEY and CDR2 as SMNVEV (reference sequence). The CDR3 is 18 amino acids. The junction had 21 bases not matched to a gene; V was cut back by 5 bases and J by 7 bases. Written as DNA, the CDR3 is TGTGCCAGCAGTCCCATGGTTGGGACTAGCAGGAGAGGGGGGGAGCAGTACTTC. This codes for CASSPMVGTSRRGGEQYF.

The chain joins TRBV6-1 to TRBJ1-2; 10 bases map to TRBD1. In germline, CDR1 is MNHNS, CDR2 SASEGT. This CDR3 has 15 amino acids. Trimming at V came to 4 bases and at J to 7 bases, leaving 9 bases not matched to a gene. This chain's CDR3 is CASSVVGQGLSGYTF. DNA for the CDR3: TGTGCCAGCAGTGTAGTGGGACAGGGGCTTTCTGGCTACACCTTC.

This clone was detected only a few times. The chain has TRBV7-3 and TRBJ2-5, with 7 bases lining up with TRBD1. The CDR3 loop spans 15 amino acids. Per germline, CDR1 SGHTA and CDR2 FQGTGA. V gave up 1 base and J gave up 5 bases; unmatched junction bases: 7. Here the CDR3 reads CASSLSSRGKETQYF. CDR3 DNA sequence: TGTGCCAGCAGCTTAAGTTCCAGGGGGAAGGAGACCCAGTACTTC.

This clone appeared once. V is TRBV7-6 and J is TRBJ2-2; the D is unclear. CDR1 is SGHVS and CDR2 is FNYEAQ in the germline V gene. V dropped 8 bases and J dropped 5 bases, with 9 bases sitting between them. The CDR3 is 12 residues long. CDR3 sequence (DNA): TGTGCCAGCGGGCCTCAAACCGGGGAGCTGTTTTTT. Amino acids: CASGPQTGELFF.

The count of this clone is one. The chain uses TRBV6-5 and TRBJ2-5, with 7 positions matching TRBD2. TRBJ2-7 explains the end of the DNA better; the J call may be wrong. The germline V gene has CDR1 MNHEY and CDR2 SVGAGI. The CDR3 loop spans 14 amino acids. Here the CDR3 reads CASSYGGVTYEQYF. CDR3 DNA: TGTGCCAGCAGTTACGGGGGGGTAACCTACGAGCAGTACTTC.

V gene TRBV10-1 combines with J gene TRBJ2-6, with D maybe TRBD1 (5 bases). Germline CDR1 reads WNHNN; CDR2 reads SYGVQD (reference sequence). Trimming removed 4 bases at V and 0 bases at J, with 19 bases between. CDR3 size: 19 residues. The CDR3 DNA follows: TGCGCCAGCAGTGGGATGGAAACAGGTTTCCTCTCTGGGGCCAACGTCCTGACTTTC. Its translation: CASSGMETGFLSGANVLTF.

The rearrangement links TRBV30 to TRBJ2-3; 16 bases agree with TRBD2. V lost 4 bases to trimming and J lost 3 bases; unmatched junction nucleotides: 4. The CDR3 length is 16 residues. CDR1 and CDR2 from the germline V gene are GTSNPN and SVGIG (reference sequence). The CDR3 DNA sequence: TGTGCCTGGATAGGGACTAGCGGGAGGGGAACAGATACGCAGTATTTT. Amino acids: CAWIGTSGRGTDTQYF. The variable domain in full, with the rest retrieved from reference TRBV30 and TRBJ2-3, is SQTIHQWPATLVQPVGSPLSLECTVEGTSNPNLYWYRQAAGRGLQLLFYSVGIGQISSEVPQNLSASRPQDRQFILSSKKLLLSDSGFYLCAWIGTSGRGTDTQYFGPGTRLTVL.

The gene calls are TRBV6-1 and TRBJ2-5; tentative D call: TRBD1 (6 bases). The V gene's germline CDR1 is MNHNS and CDR2 SASEGT. The CDR3 has 15 residues. Trimming left V 4 bases short and J 5 bases short, with 17 bases between. Here the CDR3 reads CASSGSTGTWETQYF. DNA for the CDR3: TGTGCCAGCAGTGGATCGACAGGTACCTGGGAGACCCAGTACTTC.

CDR3 sequence (DNA): TGTGCCAGCAGCTTAGCGATAGCGGGAGGCTGCTACAATGAGCAGTTCTTC. Its translation is CASSLAIAGGCYNEQFF. The chain couples TRBV7-2 to TRBJ2-1, with 10 bases identical to TRBD2. Trimming took 0 bases from V and 3 from J; bases not matched to a gene: 5. Germline CDR1 is SGHTA and CDR2 is FQGNSA. The CDR3 contains 17 residues.

The chain employs TRBV6-4 and TRBJ2-7; TRBD1 aligns across 7 bases. The V gene end was trimmed by 6 bases and the J gene end by 7 bases; junction bases not matched to a gene: 12. The germline CDR1 and CDR2 sequences are MRHNA and SNTAGT. This CDR3 has 14 residues. This CDR3 reads CASSRERDSIEQYF. The CDR3 nucleotides read TGTGCCAGCAGCAGAGAACGGGACAGCATAGAGCAGTACTTC.

The V gene is TRBV5-1, the J gene TRBJ2-2; 8 bases are shared with TRBD2. V dropped 2 bases and J dropped 1; count of bases not matched to a gene: 1. The CDR3 is 15 residues long. The germline V gene has CDR1 SGHRS and CDR2 YFSETQ. In DNA form, the CDR3 reads TGCGCCAGCAGCTTCAGCGGGGGGAACACCGGGGAGCTGTTTTTT. It is translated as CASSFSGGNTGELFF. The full variable domain, in which reference TRBV5-1 and TRBJ2-2 provide the parts outside the CDR3, is KAGVTQTPRYLIKTRGQQVTLSCSPISGHRSVSWYQQTPGQGLQFLFEYFSETQRNKGNFPGRFSGRQFSNSRSEMNVSTLELGDSALYLCASSFSGGNTGELFFGEGSRLTVL.